Presented here are 2 T cell receptor beta chains from one specimen sequenced in a study of identical twins. MiXCR was run by TCRdb on the 5' RACE reads, yielding one entry per CDR3 protein. The data show approximately 260,000 distinct CDR3 sequences, 6.5% to 9.5% seen once. This same sample was also part of a study on yellow fever vaccine responses in identical twins.

Source material: CD8+ T cells sorted from blood. The receptors shown here come from a woman in her late teens or twenties in good health.

This clonotype was seen only a few times. The rearrangement joins TRBV2 to TRBJ2-7; D not certain. There are 15 residues in the CDR3. From germline, CDR1 is SNHLY and CDR2 FYNNEI. V was shortened by 3 bases and J by 5 bases, with 17 bases between the two germline ends. The CDR3 is CASSDAASSRDEQYF. In nucleotides, the CDR3 is TGTGCCAGCAGTGACGCGGCCTCGTCTCGGGACGAGCAGTACTTC.

V usage is TRBV7-8 and J usage is TRBJ2-1; 8 positions match TRBD2. The CDR3 covers 15 residues. From germline, CDR1 is SGHVS and CDR2 FQNEAQ. V was clipped by 5 bases and J by 9 bases; unmatched bases: 12. Here the CDR3 DNA reads TGTGCCAGCAGCGAAGTCGGGGGGGCCATTGTTGAGCAGTTCTTC. This translates into CASSEVGGAIVEQFF.